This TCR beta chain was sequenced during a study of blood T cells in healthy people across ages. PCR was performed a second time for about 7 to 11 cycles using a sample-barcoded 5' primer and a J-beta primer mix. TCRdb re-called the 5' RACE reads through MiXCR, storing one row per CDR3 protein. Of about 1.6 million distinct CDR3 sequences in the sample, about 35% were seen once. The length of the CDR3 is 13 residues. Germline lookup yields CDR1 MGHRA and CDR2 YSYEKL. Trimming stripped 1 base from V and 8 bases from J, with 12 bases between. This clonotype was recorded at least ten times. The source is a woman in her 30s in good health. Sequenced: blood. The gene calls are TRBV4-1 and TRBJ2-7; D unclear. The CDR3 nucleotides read TGCGCCAGCAGCCAAGTTTCCCAATCGCAGCAGTACTTC. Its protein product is CASSQVSQSQQYF.